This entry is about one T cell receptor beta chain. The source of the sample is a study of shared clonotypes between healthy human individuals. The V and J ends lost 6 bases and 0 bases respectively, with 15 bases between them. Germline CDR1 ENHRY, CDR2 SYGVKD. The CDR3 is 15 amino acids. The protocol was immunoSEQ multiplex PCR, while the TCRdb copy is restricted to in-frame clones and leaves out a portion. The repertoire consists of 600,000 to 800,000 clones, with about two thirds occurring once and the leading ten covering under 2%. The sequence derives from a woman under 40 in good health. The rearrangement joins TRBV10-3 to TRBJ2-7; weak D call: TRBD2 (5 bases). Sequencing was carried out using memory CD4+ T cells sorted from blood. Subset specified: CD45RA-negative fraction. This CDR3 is CAISEGAADSYEQYF. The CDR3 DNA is TGTGCCATCAGCGAGGGAGCAGCGGACTCCTACGAGCAGTACTTC.